A single sample gave rise to the 30 T cell receptor beta chains below, sequenced in a study of T-cell reconstitution after alpha-beta-depleted transplantation in children. Preparation of the TCRbeta library involved a method that used unique molecular identifiers. TCRdb called the PCR reads again in MiXCR, with one record for every CDR3 protein. The sample has 580,000 or so distinct CDR3 sequences; roughly 23% are singletons. Sample: PBMCs, mostly from graft donor cells, taken 360 days after TCRalphabeta/CD19-depleted stem cell transplant. The receptors shown here come from a boy younger than two who had a stem cell transplant for acute myeloid leukemia, so the T cells may come from the graft donor.

The chain recombines TRBV20-1 with TRBJ1-5; no clear D gene. V gave up 0 bases and J gave up 0 bases, with 6 bases separating them. From germline, CDR1 is DFQATT and CDR2 SNEGSKA (reference sequence). The CDR3 spans 14 residues. As DNA, the CDR3 is TGCAGTGCTAGAGAGGTTTATAGCAATCAGCCCCAGCATTTT. Translation gives CSAREVYSNQPQHF.

This clonotype was seen a handful of times. This chain joins TRBV12-3 or TRBV12-4 and TRBJ1-2, with D possibly being TRBD1 (5 bases). The CDR3 sequence is 13 residues long. Trimming cost V 3 bases and J 4 bases, with 9 bases left between them. The CDR3 loop reads CASSLGGIYGYTF. The CDR3 DNA is TGTGCCAGCAGTTTGGGGGGAATCTATGGCTACACCTTC.

The table lists this clonotype with a few counts. The chain recombines TRBV3-1 with TRBJ2-3, with D possibly TRBD2 on 7 matching bases. Germline V lookup: CDR1 LGHDT, CDR2 YNNKEL (reference sequence). The CDR3 is made up of 15 amino acids. The V gene lost 2 bases and the J gene lost 3 bases, with 12 bases spanning the gap. CDR3 DNA: TGTGCCAGCAGCCAACGGGGGGCGCGGACAGATACGCAGTATTTT. It translates to CASSQRGARTDTQYF.

In its sample, this clonotype was seen many times. The V gene is TRBV20-1, the J gene TRBJ2-7; 8 nucleotides agree with TRBD1. Trimming cost V 3 bases and J 6 bases; bases outside gene matches: 10. The CDR3 covers 14 residues. From germline, CDR1 is DFQATT and CDR2 SNEGSKA (reference sequence). Here the CDR3 DNA reads TGCAGTGCTAGCGGGGGACAGGCGGCTTCCGAGCAGTACTTC. It codes for CSASGGQAASEQYF.

In this sample, this clonotype turned up once. The gene calls are TRBV12-5 and TRBJ2-3; D unresolved. Germline values: CDR1 LGHNT, CDR2 FRNRAP. V was pared by 6 bases and J by 7 bases, with 5 bases between. The CDR3 covers 10 residues. CDR3 in amino acids: CASGTNTQYF. CDR3 nucleotides: TGTGCTAGTGGCACCAATACGCAGTATTTT.

This sequence joins TRBV27 and TRBJ1-5, with 10 bases identical to TRBD1. CDR3 length: 15 amino acids. Germline lookup yields CDR1 MNHEY and CDR2 SMNVEV (reference sequence). Trimming cost V 5 bases and J 3 bases; bases outside gene matches: 4. DNA of the CDR3: TGTGCCAGCAGTGACAGGGGGCCGATCAATCAGCCCCAGCATTTT. It is translated as CASSDRGPINQPQHF.

This clonotype was seen at least ten times. The chain carries TRBV5-1 and TRBJ2-2; the D is unclear. Trimming took 1 base from V and 1 from J, leaving 8 bases between them. CDR1 and CDR2 from the germline V gene are SGHRS and YFSETQ. The CDR3 runs to 15 residues. CDR3 nucleotide sequence: TGCGCCAGCAGCTTGTTTCCAGGGAACACCGGGGAGCTGTTTTTT. Translation gives CASSLFPGNTGELFF.

J is TRBJ1-2 and V is TRBV18; 7 bases line up with TRBD1. Germline CDR1 is KGHSH and CDR2 is LQKENI. V trimming: 6 bases; J trimming: 2 bases; junction bases outside the gene matches: 6. There are 14 residues in the CDR3. The CDR3 here is CASSRDSLNYGYTF. The CDR3 nucleotides are TGTGCCAGCTCCCGGGACAGCCTAAACTATGGCTACACCTTC.

The rearrangement joins TRBV25-1 to TRBJ2-5; TRBD1 matches at 7 bases. The CDR3 runs to 15 residues. Per germline, CDR1 MGHDK and CDR2 SYGVNS. Unmatched junction bases numbered 5, after V lost 4 bases and J lost 0 bases. For the CDR3, the DNA is TGTGCCAGCAGTGCCCGGGACAGATACCAAGAGACCCAGTACTTC. Encoded protein: CASSARDRYQETQYF. The full variable domain, rest sourced from reference TRBV25-1 and TRBJ2-5, is EADIYQTPRYLVIGTGKKITLECSQTMGHDKMYWYQQDPGMELHLIHYSYGVNSTEKGDLSSESTVSRIRTEHFPLTLESARPSHTSQYLCASSARDRYQETQYFGPGTRLLVL.

V gene TRBV28 combines with J gene TRBJ2-7, with TRBD2 matching 9 bases. In germline, CDR1 is MDHEN, CDR2 SYDVKM. The CDR3 sequence is 14 residues long. Unmatched junction bases numbered 6, after V lost 5 bases and J lost 4 bases. For the CDR3, the DNA is TGTGCCAGCAGTCTAACTAGCGGGTGGTACGAGCAGTACGTC. Translating it yields CASSLTSGWYEQYV.

This clonotype was picked up a small number of times. The chain recombines TRBV27 with TRBJ2-5; 7 bases map to TRBD2. J gave up 7 bases and V 3 bases, and 8 bases lay outside the gene matches. The CDR3 has 14 amino acids. Germline values: CDR1 MNHEY, CDR2 SMNVEV (reference sequence). In nucleotides, the CDR3 is TGTGCCAGCAGTTTGGTTGGCGGGGGACGGACCCAGTACTTC. Protein product: CASSLVGGGRTQYF.

The chain recombines TRBV18 with TRBJ2-6; D is ambiguous. V was cut by 6 bases and J by 0 bases, with 9 bases left in between. The CDR3 has 15 amino acids. In germline, CDR1 is KGHSH, CDR2 LQKENI. The CDR3: CASSPLDSGANVLTF. In nucleotides, the CDR3 is TGTGCCAGCTCTCCTCTCGACTCTGGGGCCAACGTCCTGACTTTC.

V and J are TRBV2 and TRBJ2-3; 12 nucleotides match TRBD2. After removal of 4 bases from V and 0 bases from J, the junction contained 17 bases not matched to a gene. CDR1 and CDR2 from the germline V gene are SNHLY and FYNNEI. The CDR3 consists of 21 residues. The CDR3 here is CASSASTRTSGMTSSTDTQYF. CDR3 bases: TGTGCCAGCAGTGCGTCCACCCGGACTAGCGGGATGACTTCTAGCACAGATACGCAGTATTTT.

This clonotype was seen a few times. The J gene is TRBJ1-2, the V gene TRBV27; D is unresolved. Between the trimmed V and J ends, which lost 5 bases and 6 bases, there was a span of 25 bases. Germline CDR1 and CDR2: MNHEY and SMNVEV (reference sequence). The CDR3 is made up of 17 amino acids. The CDR3 DNA reads as TGTGCCAGCAGTCCTAAACCTCCGACCGACTTCAGCGATGGCTACACCTTC. Translated: CASSPKPPTDFSDGYTF.

The chain combines TRBV4-1 with TRBJ2-7; no firm D call. V lost 0 bases to trimming and J lost 2 bases, with 8 bases between them. Germline V gene lookup returns CDR1 MGHRA and CDR2 YSYEKL. The CDR3 has 14 residues. The DNA for the CDR3 is TGCGCCAGCAGCCAAGATCAGGTTACCTACGAGCAGTACGTC. Amino acids: CASSQDQVTYEQYV.

The V and J genes are TRBV5-6 and TRBJ2-4, with TRBD1 identical over 7 bases. CDR3 length: 14 residues. After removal of 3 bases from V and 6 bases from J, the junction contained 6 bases not matched to a gene. Looked up from germline, CDR1 is SGHDT and CDR2 is YYEEEE. CDR3 sequence: CASSWGTVGNIQYF. The CDR3 region has the DNA TGTGCCAGCAGCTGGGGGACAGTAGGAAACATTCAGTACTTC.

The sample holds a few counts of this clonotype. The CDR3 reads CASSPSGRASSGANVLTF. CDR3 nucleotide sequence: TGCGCCAGCAGCCCCTCGGGACGCGCGAGCTCTGGGGCCAACGTCCTGACTTTC. The chain couples TRBV5-1 to TRBJ2-6; D is tentatively TRBD1 or TRBD2 (5 bases each). Germline CDR1 is SGHRS and CDR2 is YFSETQ. V was trimmed by 4 bases and J by 0 bases, leaving 17 bases between them. The CDR3 contains 18 residues.

The gene calls are TRBV12-3 or TRBV12-4 and TRBJ1-1; 7 bases fit TRBD1. CDR3 length: 13 residues. With 6 bases clipped from V and 7 bases from J, the junction kept 8 bases outside the gene matches. The CDR3 DNA sequence: TGTGCCAGCAGGTGGGGGGACAGCCATGAAGCTTTCTTT. It specifies CASRWGDSHEAFF.

V is TRBV4-3 and J is TRBJ2-1, with D hard to call. Germline V gene lookup returns CDR1 LGHNA and CDR2 YSLEER. The CDR3 consists of 16 residues. Trimming removed 5 bases from V and 2 bases from J, with 16 bases in between. CDR3 bases: TGCGCCAGCAGCGATGGTGGACGGATCGCCTACAATGAGCAGTTCTTC. Encoded protein: CASSDGGRIAYNEQFF.

Ten or more counts support this clonotype. The V call is TRBV9, the J call TRBJ2-3; TRBD2 matches at 9 bases. Trimming took 2 bases from V and 2 from J; bases not matched to a gene: 3. Germline V lookup: CDR1 SGDLS, CDR2 YYNGEE. CDR3 size: 15 residues. DNA for the CDR3: TGTGCCAGCAGCGTCAGCGGGGGGCCCACAGATACGCAGTATTTT. Encoded protein: CASSVSGGPTDTQYF.

This clonotype was detected ten times or more. The chain joins TRBV7-2 to TRBJ1-6; 10 positions match TRBD1. This CDR3 region has 15 residues. The V segment lost 4 bases and the J segment 9 bases; nucleotides outside the gene matches: 6. The germline V gene encodes CDR1 SGHTA and CDR2 FQGNSA. CDR3 residues: CASSYPRTGGSPLHF. CDR3 DNA sequence: TGTGCCAGCAGCTACCCCCGGACAGGGGGTTCACCCCTCCACTTT.

The CDR3 DNA reads TGCGCCAGCAGCTTCGACAGGGTGGGTTACAATGAGCAGTTCTTC. Translated: CASSFDRVGYNEQFF. The chain has TRBV5-1 and TRBJ2-1, with 7 bases fitting TRBD1. The V gene end was trimmed by 2 bases and the J gene end by 4 bases; junction bases not matched to a gene: 6. Germline V lookup: CDR1 SGHRS, CDR2 YFSETQ. This CDR3 spans 15 amino acids.

This rearrangement joins TRBV6-1 to TRBJ2-7; TRBD2 matches at 7 bases. Trimming removed 6 bases from V and 0 bases from J; junction bases left unmatched: 8. This CDR3 is built from 15 residues. In germline, CDR1 is MNHNS, CDR2 SASEGT. This CDR3 is CASRNKRGSSYEQYV. CDR3 in DNA: TGTGCCAGCAGAAATAAGCGGGGCAGCTCCTACGAGCAGTACGTC.

This clonotype has only a few counts. J is TRBJ1-1 and V is TRBV20-1; tentatively, D is TRBD1 (6 bases). Between the trimmed V and J ends, which lost 7 bases and 3 bases, there was a span of 15 bases. The length of the CDR3 is 13 residues. Per germline, CDR1 DFQATT and CDR2 SNEGSKA (reference sequence). CDR3 amino acids: CSVSPGVDTEAFF. DNA for the CDR3: TGCAGTGTCAGCCCAGGGGTGGACACTGAAGCTTTCTTT.

This clonotype was seen many times. The chain uses TRBV10-3 and TRBJ2-7; 8 bases line up with TRBD1. The CDR3 consists of 14 residues. Germline V gene sequence: CDR1 ENHRY, CDR2 SYGVKD. V lost 10 bases, J lost 1 base, and 9 bases stayed unmatched. The CDR3 loop reads CATGLGQVSYEQYF. The DNA of the CDR3 is TGTGCCACCGGCTTGGGACAGGTTTCCTACGAGCAGTACTTC.

The rearrangement uses TRBV5-6 and TRBJ1-5; D is uncertain. Trimming removed 2 bases from V and 0 bases from J, with 9 bases in between. Germline V gene data show CDR1 as SGHDT and CDR2 as YYEEEE. The CDR3 consists of 15 residues. The CDR3 loop is CASSFYGYSNQPQHF. CDR3 nucleotide sequence: TGTGCCAGCAGCTTTTATGGATATAGCAATCAGCCCCAGCATTTT.

The chain recombines TRBV5-5 with TRBJ2-1; no definite D call. V dropped 0 bases and J dropped 5 bases, with 9 bases sitting between them. This CDR3 has 14 amino acids. Germline CDR1 and CDR2: SGHKS and YYEKEE (reference sequence). CDR3 region: CASSLGQTNNEQFF. The CDR3 DNA follows: TGTGCCAGCAGCTTGGGGCAGACAAACAATGAGCAGTTCTTC.

This clonotype was seen more than once but under ten times. V is TRBV12-3 or TRBV12-4 and J is TRBJ1-2; D remains ambiguous. There are 16 residues in the CDR3. V was trimmed by 4 bases and J by 4 bases, leaving 19 bases between them. CDR3 residues: CASSYTPSIRVYGYTF. The CDR3 nucleotides are TGTGCCAGCAGTTACACCCCTTCGATTAGGGTCTATGGCTACACCTTC.

The V call is TRBV20-1, the J call TRBJ2-3, with 9 nucleotides matching TRBD2. The ends lost 3 bases at V and 4 bases at J; junction bases unmatched: 8. There are 15 residues in the CDR3. In germline, CDR1 is DFQATT, CDR2 SNEGSKA (reference sequence). The CDR3 DNA reads TGCAGTGCTAGTGGACTAGCGAACGTAGCAGATACGCAGTATTTT. Translated, it gives CSASGLANVADTQYF.

This rearrangement joins TRBV5-5 to TRBJ1-5; 8 bases map to TRBD1. The CDR3 has 15 residues. Germline V gives CDR1 SGHKS, CDR2 YYEKEE (reference sequence). Unmatched junction bases numbered 6, after V lost 2 bases and J lost 5 bases. The CDR3: CASSFGTGAYQPQHF. The DNA for the CDR3 is TGTGCCAGCAGCTTTGGGACAGGAGCCTATCAGCCCCAGCATTTT. Together with reference TRBV5-5 and TRBJ1-5, the CDR3 gives the full variable domain: DAGVTQSPTHLIKTRGQQVTLRCSPISGHKSVSWYQQVLGQGPQFIFQYYEKEERGRGNFPDRFSARQFPNYSSELNVNALLLGDSALYLCASSFGTGAYQPQHFGDGTRLSIL.